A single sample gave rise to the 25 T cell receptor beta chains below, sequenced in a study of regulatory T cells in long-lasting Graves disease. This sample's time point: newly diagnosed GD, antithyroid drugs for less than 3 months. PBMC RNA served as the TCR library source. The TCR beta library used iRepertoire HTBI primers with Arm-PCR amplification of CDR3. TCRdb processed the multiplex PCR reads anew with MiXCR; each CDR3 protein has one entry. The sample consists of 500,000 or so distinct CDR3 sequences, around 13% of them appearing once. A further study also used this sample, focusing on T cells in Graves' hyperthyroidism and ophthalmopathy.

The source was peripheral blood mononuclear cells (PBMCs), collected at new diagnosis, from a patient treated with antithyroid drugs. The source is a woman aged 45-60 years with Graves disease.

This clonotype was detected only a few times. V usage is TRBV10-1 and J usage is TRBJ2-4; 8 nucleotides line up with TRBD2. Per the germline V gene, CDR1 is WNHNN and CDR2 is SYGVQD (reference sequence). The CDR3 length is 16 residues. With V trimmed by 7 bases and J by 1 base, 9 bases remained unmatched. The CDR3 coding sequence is TGCGCCAGCATGCTAGCTCGGGGGGGGGCCAAAAACATTCAGTACTTC. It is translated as CASMLARGGAKNIQYF.

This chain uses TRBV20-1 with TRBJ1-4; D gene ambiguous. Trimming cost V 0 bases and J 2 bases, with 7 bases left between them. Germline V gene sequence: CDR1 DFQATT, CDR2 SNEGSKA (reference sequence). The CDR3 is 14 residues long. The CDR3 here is CSAREAATNEKLFF. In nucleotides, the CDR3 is TGCAGTGCTAGAGAGGCGGCCACTAATGAAAAACTGTTTTTT.

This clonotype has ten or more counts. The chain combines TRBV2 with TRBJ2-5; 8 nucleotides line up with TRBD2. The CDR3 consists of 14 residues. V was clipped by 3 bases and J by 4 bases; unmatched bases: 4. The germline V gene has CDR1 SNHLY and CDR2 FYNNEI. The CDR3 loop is CASSDGGGRETQYF. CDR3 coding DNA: TGTGCCAGCAGTGACGGGGGGGGAAGAGAGACCCAGTACTTC.

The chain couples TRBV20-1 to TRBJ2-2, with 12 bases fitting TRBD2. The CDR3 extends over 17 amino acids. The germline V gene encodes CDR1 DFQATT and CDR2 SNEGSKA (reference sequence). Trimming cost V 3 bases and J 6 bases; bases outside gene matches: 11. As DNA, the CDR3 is TGCAGTGCTAGCAAGCGGGAGACTAGCGGGAGCTCCGGGGAGCTGTTTTTT. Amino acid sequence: CSASKRETSGSSGELFF.

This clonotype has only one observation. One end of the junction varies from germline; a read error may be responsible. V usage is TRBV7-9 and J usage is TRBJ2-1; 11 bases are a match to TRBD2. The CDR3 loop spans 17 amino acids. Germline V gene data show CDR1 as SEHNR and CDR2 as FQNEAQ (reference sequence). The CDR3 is CASSLGSVGLADNEQLF. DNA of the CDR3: TGTGCCAGCAGCTTAGGGTCCGTGGGACTAGCGGACAATGAGCAGTTATTC. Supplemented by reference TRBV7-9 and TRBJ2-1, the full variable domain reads DTGVSQNPRHKITKRGQNVTFRCDPISEHNRLYWYRQTLGQGPEFLTYFQNEAQLEKSRLLSDRFSAERPKGSFSTLEIQRTEQGDSAMYLCASSLGSVGLADNEQLFGPGTRLTVL.

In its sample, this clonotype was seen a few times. The CDR3 spells CASSDGAYSNQPQHF. DNA of the CDR3: TGTGCCAGCAGCGATGGAGCCTATAGCAATCAGCCCCAGCATTTT. The chain couples TRBV7-9 to TRBJ1-5, with D unclear. Deletions cut 5 bases from V and 0 bases from J, with 11 bases between. Germline V lookup: CDR1 SEHNR, CDR2 FQNEAQ (reference sequence). This CDR3 has 15 residues.

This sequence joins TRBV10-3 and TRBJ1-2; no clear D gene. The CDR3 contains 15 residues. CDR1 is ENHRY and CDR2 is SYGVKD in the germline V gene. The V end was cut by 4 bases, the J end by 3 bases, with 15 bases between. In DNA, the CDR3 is TGTGCCATCAGTGTTGACATCGTCGTCCACTATGGCTACACCTTC. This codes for CAISVDIVVHYGYTF.

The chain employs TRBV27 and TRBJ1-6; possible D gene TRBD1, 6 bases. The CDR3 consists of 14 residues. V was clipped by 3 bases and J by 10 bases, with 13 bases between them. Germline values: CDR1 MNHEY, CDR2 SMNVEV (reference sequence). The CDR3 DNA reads TGTGCCAGCAGTTTGCGGGGGGGCTACTCACCCCTCCACTTT. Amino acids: CASSLRGGYSPLHF.

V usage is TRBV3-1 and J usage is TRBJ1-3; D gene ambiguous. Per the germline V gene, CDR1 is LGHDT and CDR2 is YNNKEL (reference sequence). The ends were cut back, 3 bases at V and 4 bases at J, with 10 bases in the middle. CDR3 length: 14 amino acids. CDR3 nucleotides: TGTGCCAGCAGCCAGGGAACAGAAGGAAACACCATATATTTT. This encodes CASSQGTEGNTIYF.

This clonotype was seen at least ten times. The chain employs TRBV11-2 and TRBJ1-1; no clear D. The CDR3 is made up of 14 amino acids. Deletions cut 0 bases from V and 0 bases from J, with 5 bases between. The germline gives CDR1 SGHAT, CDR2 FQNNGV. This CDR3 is CASSLDVVNTEAFF. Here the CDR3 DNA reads TGTGCCAGCAGCTTAGATGTCGTGAACACTGAAGCTTTCTTT.

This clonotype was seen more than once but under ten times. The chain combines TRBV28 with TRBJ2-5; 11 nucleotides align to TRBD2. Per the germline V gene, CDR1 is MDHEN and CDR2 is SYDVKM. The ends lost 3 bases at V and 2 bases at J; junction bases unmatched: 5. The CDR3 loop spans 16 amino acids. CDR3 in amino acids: CASSFPRLAGQETQYF. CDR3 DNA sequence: TGTGCCAGCAGTTTCCCTAGACTAGCGGGACAAGAGACCCAGTACTTC.

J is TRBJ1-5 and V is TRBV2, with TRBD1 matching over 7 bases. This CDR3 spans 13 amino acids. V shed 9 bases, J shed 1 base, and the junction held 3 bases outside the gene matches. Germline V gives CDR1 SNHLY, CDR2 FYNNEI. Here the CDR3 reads CASDRESNQPQHF. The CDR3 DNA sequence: TGTGCCAGTGACAGGGAGAGCAATCAGCCCCAGCATTTT.

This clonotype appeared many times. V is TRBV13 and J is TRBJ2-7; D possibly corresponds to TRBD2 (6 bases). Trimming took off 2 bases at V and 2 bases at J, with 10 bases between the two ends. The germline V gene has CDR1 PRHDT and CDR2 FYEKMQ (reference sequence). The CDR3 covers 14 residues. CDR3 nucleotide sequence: TGTGCCAGCAGCTTATGGGGGGTGACCTACGAGCAGTACTTC. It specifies CASSLWGVTYEQYF. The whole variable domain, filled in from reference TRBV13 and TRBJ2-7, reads AAGVIQSPRHLIKEKRETATLKCYPIPRHDTVYWYQQGPGQDPQFLISFYEKMQSDKGSIPDRFSAQQFSDYHSELNMSSLELGDSALYFCASSLWGVTYEQYFGPGTRLTVT.

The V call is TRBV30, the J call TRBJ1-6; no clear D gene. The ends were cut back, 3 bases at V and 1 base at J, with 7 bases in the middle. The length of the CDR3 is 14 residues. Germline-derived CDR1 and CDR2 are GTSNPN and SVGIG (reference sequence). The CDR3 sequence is CAWRTDSYNSPLHF. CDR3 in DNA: TGTGCCTGGAGGACGGATTCCTATAATTCACCCCTCCACTTT.

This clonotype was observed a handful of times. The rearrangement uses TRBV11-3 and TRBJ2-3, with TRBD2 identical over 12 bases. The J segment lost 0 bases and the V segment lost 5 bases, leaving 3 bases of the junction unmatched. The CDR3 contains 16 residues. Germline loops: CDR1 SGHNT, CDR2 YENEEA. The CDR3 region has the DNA TGTGCCAGCAGCAAAGGGACTAGCGGGAGCACAGATACGCAGTATTTT. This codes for CASSKGTSGSTDTQYF.

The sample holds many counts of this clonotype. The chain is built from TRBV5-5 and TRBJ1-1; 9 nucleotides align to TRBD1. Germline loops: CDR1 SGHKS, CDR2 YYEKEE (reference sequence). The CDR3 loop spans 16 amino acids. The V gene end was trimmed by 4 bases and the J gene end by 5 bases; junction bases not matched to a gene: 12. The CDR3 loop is CASSRWTGAGGTEAFF. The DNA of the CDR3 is TGTGCCAGCAGCCGATGGACAGGGGCAGGAGGTACTGAAGCTTTCTTT. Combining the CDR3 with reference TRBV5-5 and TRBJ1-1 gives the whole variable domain DAGVTQSPTHLIKTRGQQVTLRCSPISGHKSVSWYQQVLGQGPQFIFQYYEKEERGRGNFPDRFSARQFPNYSSELNVNALLLGDSALYLCASSRWTGAGGTEAFFGQGTRLTVV.

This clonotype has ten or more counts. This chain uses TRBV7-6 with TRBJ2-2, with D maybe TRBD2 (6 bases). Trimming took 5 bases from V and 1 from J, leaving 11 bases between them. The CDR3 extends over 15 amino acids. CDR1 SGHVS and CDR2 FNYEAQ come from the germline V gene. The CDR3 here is CASSLGLLNTGELFF. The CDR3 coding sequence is TGTGCCAGCAGCCTGGGACTCTTGAACACCGGGGAGCTGTTTTTT.

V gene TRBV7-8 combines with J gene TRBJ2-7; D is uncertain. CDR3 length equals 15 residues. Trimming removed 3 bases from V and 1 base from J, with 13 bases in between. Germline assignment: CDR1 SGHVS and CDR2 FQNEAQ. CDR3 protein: CASSLSTAESYEQYF. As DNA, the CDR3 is TGTGCCAGCAGCTTGTCTACGGCAGAGTCCTACGAGCAGTACTTC.

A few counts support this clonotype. The CDR3 coding sequence is TGTGCCACCAGTGATTCTGGATCCTGGGACGGCGAGCAGTACTTC. This encodes CATSDSGSWDGEQYF. V and J are TRBV24-1 and TRBJ2-7, with D perhaps given as TRBD1 or TRBD2 (5 bases each). This CDR3 contains 15 residues. The germline V and J ends were trimmed by 2 bases and 6 bases, with 16 bases remaining between them. Germline-derived CDR1 and CDR2 are KGHDR and SFDVKD.

The CDR3 here is CASSPTDRLIGNTIYF. CDR3 bases: TGTGCCAGCAGTCCAACCGACAGGTTAATTGGAAACACCATATATTTT. This chain connects TRBV25-1 to TRBJ1-3, with a tentative D call TRBD1 (6 bases). The CDR3 length is 16 residues. Germline CDR1 reads MGHDK; CDR2 reads SYGVNS. V was shortened by 5 bases and J by 3 bases, with 17 bases between the two germline ends.

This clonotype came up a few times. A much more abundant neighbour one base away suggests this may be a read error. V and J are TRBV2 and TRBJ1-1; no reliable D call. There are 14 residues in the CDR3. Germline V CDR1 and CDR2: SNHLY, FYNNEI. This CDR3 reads CVSRPRVMNTEAFF. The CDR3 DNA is TGTGTCAGCAGGCCTCGGGTAATGAACACTGAAGCTTTCTTT.

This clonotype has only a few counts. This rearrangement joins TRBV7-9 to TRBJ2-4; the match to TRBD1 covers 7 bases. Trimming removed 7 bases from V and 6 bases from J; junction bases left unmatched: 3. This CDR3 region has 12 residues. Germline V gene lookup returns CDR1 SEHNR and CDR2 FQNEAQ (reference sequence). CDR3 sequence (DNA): TGTGCCAGCACCAACAGGGGAAACATTCAGTACTTC. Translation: CASTNRGNIQYF.

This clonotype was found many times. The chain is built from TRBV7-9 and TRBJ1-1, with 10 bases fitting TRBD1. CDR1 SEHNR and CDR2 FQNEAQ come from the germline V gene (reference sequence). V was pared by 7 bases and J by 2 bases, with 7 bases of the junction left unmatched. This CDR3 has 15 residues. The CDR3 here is CASTSRDRGNTEAFF. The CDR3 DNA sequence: TGTGCCAGCACGAGCCGGGACAGGGGTAACACTGAAGCTTTCTTT.

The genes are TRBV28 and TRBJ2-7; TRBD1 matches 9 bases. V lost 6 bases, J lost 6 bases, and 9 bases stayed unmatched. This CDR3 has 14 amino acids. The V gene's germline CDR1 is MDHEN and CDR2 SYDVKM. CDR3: CASRLIGTGSEQYF. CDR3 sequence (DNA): TGTGCCAGCAGACTAATTGGGACAGGGAGCGAGCAGTACTTC.

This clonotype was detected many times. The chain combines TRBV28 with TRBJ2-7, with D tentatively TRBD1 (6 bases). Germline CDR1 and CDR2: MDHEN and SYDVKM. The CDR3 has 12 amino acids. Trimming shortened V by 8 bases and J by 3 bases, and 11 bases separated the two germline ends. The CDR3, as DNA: TGTGCCAGCGACTCACAGGGCTACGAGCAGTACTTC. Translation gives CASDSQGYEQYF.